Below, 23 T cell receptor beta chains from the same sample are listed, as sequenced in a study of T cell responses to AZD1222 COVID-19 vaccine. The data were produced by immunoSEQ multiplex PCR, yet TCRdb's version contains in-frame clones alone and is incomplete. The sample records about 150,000 clones, roughly 87% being singletons. This sample comprised peripheral blood, obtained on day 0 of AZD1222 vaccination. The receptors stem from an adult in good health.

CDR3 nucleotide sequence: TGTGCCAGCTCAAGGGGGGGTTACAATGAGCAGTTCTTC. Protein sequence: CASSRGGYNEQFF. This rearrangement joins TRBV6-4 to TRBJ2-1, with D perhaps matching TRBD2 (7 bases). The ends were cut back, 8 bases at V and 4 bases at J, with 12 bases in the middle. The CDR3 sequence is 13 residues long. Germline V gene sequence: CDR1 MRHNA, CDR2 SNTAGT.

DNA for the CDR3: TGTGCCAGCAGCGCCGAGGACACACGCAATGGGAATGAGCAGTTCTTC. Protein product: CASSAEDTRNGNEQFF. V and J are TRBV2 and TRBJ2-1, with D possibly TRBD1 on 5 matching bases. The CDR3 contains 16 residues. Per the germline V gene, CDR1 is SNHLY and CDR2 is FYNNEI. V lost 6 bases, J lost 7 bases, and 22 bases lay in between.

J is TRBJ1-3 and V is TRBV2; D is possibly TRBD1 (5 bases). Germline lookup yields CDR1 SNHLY and CDR2 FYNNEI. CDR3 size: 15 residues. The V and J ends lost 6 bases and 7 bases respectively, with 19 bases between them. CDR3 protein: CASRQGLWGTNTIYF. The CDR3 DNA follows: TGTGCCAGCAGGCAAGGGTTATGGGGGACTAACACCATATATTTT.

This clone was detected only once. The chain carries TRBV12-3 or TRBV12-4 and TRBJ1-6; D is unresolved. This CDR3 contains 13 residues. Trimming took off 6 bases at V and 4 bases at J, with 7 bases between the two ends. The DNA of the CDR3 is TGTGCCAGCAGGTCAGATTATAATTCACCCCTCCACTTT. Residues: CASRSDYNSPLHF.

The chain is built from TRBV6-4 and TRBJ2-1; D not certain. V gave up 0 bases and J gave up 7 bases, with 10 bases separating them. This CDR3 contains 14 residues. CDR1 and CDR2 (germline): MRHNA, SNTAGT. CDR3 protein: CASSDSDGQNEQFF. Here the CDR3 DNA reads TGTGCCAGCAGTGACTCTGATGGCCAGAATGAGCAGTTCTTC.

The V and J genes are TRBV6-2 or TRBV6-3 and TRBJ1-2; TRBD1 aligns across 8 bases. The J segment lost 0 bases and the V segment lost 7 bases, leaving 13 bases of the junction unmatched. The CDR3 covers 17 residues. Germline CDR1 and CDR2: MNHEY and SVGEGT. The CDR3 bases are TGTGCCAGCAACCCCGGGACAGGAGTCACAGCTAACTATGGCTACACCTTC. Residues: CASNPGTGVTANYGYTF.

This chain connects TRBV30 to TRBJ2-3, with a tentative D call TRBD1 (5 bases). V was pared by 1 base and J by 2 bases, with 10 bases between. The CDR3 runs to 14 residues. Germline lookup yields CDR1 GTSNPN and CDR2 SVGIG (reference sequence). The CDR3 region is CAWSEGPYTDTQYF. The CDR3 DNA reads TGTGCCTGGAGTGAGGGGCCGTACACAGATACGCAGTATTTT. Full variable domain (outside the CDR3, taken from reference TRBV30 and TRBJ2-3): SQTIHQWPATLVQPVGSPLSLECTVEGTSNPNLYWYRQAAGRGLQLLFYSVGIGQISSEVPQNLSASRPQDRQFILSSKKLLLSDSGFYLCAWSEGPYTDTQYFGPGTRLTVL.

V usage is TRBV15 and J usage is TRBJ2-2, with 12 positions matching TRBD2. The junction had 6 bases not matched to a gene; V was cut back by 0 bases and J by 7 bases. Germline V gene sequence: CDR1 LNHNV, CDR2 YYDKDF (reference sequence). The CDR3 consists of 17 residues. The CDR3 sequence is CATSRDLAGGNVGELFF. In DNA form, the CDR3 reads TGTGCCACCAGCAGAGATCTAGCGGGAGGGAATGTCGGGGAGCTGTTTTTT.

The chain links TRBV23-1 to TRBJ2-3, with a possible D match to TRBD2 (6 bases). TRBV23-1 falls under the ORF class, with uncertain function. The CDR3 is made up of 16 amino acids. V lost 6 bases and J lost 0, with 16 bases in between. CDR3 sequence (DNA): TGCGCCAGCAGCTCAGTGGCGGGGCCAAGCACAGATACGCAGTATTTT. Its protein is CASSSVAGPSTDTQYF.

The chain employs TRBV18 and TRBJ1-1, with D perhaps matching TRBD1 (6 bases). The CDR3 sequence is 12 residues long. Germline CDR1 and CDR2: KGHSH and LQKENI. V was shortened by 2 bases and J by 6 bases, with 7 bases between the two germline ends. In DNA form, the CDR3 reads TGTGCCAGCTCACCATCAGGGGCTGAAGCTTTCTTT. It specifies CASSPSGAEAFF.

This sequence joins TRBV29-1 and TRBJ1-2, with 7 bases lining up with TRBD1. CDR3 length: 14 amino acids. CDR1 SQVTM and CDR2 ANQGSEA come from the germline V gene. V gave up 4 bases and J gave up 8 bases; unmatched junction bases: 13. For the CDR3, the DNA is TGCAGCGTTGGAGAGACAGGGATAGTAGGGGGCTACACCTTC. This sequence encodes CSVGETGIVGGYTF.

This clone was seen only a few times. V and J are TRBV12-3 or TRBV12-4 and TRBJ2-1; the D is unclear. V lost 0 bases, J lost 8 bases, and 8 bases lay in between. The CDR3 consists of 13 residues. For the CDR3, the DNA is TGTGCCAGCAGTTTAGCCAGGATCGATGAGCAGTTCTTC. Its translation: CASSLARIDEQFF.

The chain is built from TRBV29-1 and TRBJ1-1; 8 bases line up with TRBD1. There are 15 residues in the CDR3. CDR1 SQVTM and CDR2 ANQGSEA come from the germline V gene. The J segment lost 4 bases and the V segment lost 7 bases, leaving 14 bases of the junction unmatched. In DNA, the CDR3 is TGCAGCGCCCGGACAGGGCTCTACCCCGGCACTGAAGCTTTCTTT. It codes for CSARTGLYPGTEAFF.

The chain joins TRBV7-9 to TRBJ1-3; D unclear. V lost 4 bases and J 0 bases, leaving 13 bases between the germline ends. Germline V gene data show CDR1 as SEHNR and CDR2 as FQNEAQ (reference sequence). This CDR3 comprises 16 residues. The CDR3 DNA reads TGTGCCAGCAGCTCCCTGGCACAGAGCTCTGGAAACACCATATATTTT. Residues: CASSSLAQSSGNTIYF.

CDR3: CASSLEAGDTEAFF. CDR3 sequence (DNA): TGTGCCAGCAGCTTAGAGGCAGGGGACACTGAAGCTTTCTTT. The chain employs TRBV7-2 and TRBJ1-1, with D possibly TRBD1 on 6 matching bases. CDR3 size: 14 residues. Trimming pared 1 base from V and 3 bases from J, leaving 9 bases between. In germline, CDR1 is SGHTA, CDR2 FQGNSA.

The chain uses TRBV6-5 and TRBJ1-5; 7 nucleotides match TRBD1. The CDR3 runs to 14 residues. Germline CDR1 and CDR2: MNHEY and SVGAGI. J was trimmed by 1 base and V by 6 bases; bases with no gene match: 3. This CDR3 reads CASSRGQSNQPQHF. DNA of the CDR3: TGTGCCAGCAGCCGGGGACAGAGCAATCAGCCCCAGCATTTT.

The chain carries TRBV9 and TRBJ1-3, with D hard to call. V shed 3 bases and J shed 0 bases, with 13 bases lying between them. Germline lookup yields CDR1 SGDLS and CDR2 YYNGEE. The CDR3 covers 16 residues. The CDR3 sequence: CASSAFDWSSGNTIYF. CDR3 coding DNA: TGTGCCAGCAGCGCCTTCGACTGGAGCTCTGGAAACACCATATATTTT. The variable domain in full, completed from reference TRBV9 and TRBJ1-3, reads DSGVTQTPKHLITATGQRVTLRCSPRSGDLSVYWYQQSLDQGLQFLIQYYNGEERAKGNILERFSAQQFPDLHSELNLSSLELGDSALYFCASSAFDWSSGNTIYFGEGSWLTVV.

The chain employs TRBV25-1 and TRBJ2-1; D is uncertain. V lost 3 bases, J lost 10 bases, and 13 bases lay in between. Germline V gives CDR1 MGHDK, CDR2 SYGVNS. The CDR3 covers 13 residues. The CDR3 nucleotides are TGTGCCAGCAGTGACACAGAGTTTGGAGAGCAGTTCTTC. It yields the protein CASSDTEFGEQFF.

The chain combines TRBV7-2 with TRBJ2-5; 7 nucleotides match TRBD1. Germline V gene lookup returns CDR1 SGHTA and CDR2 FQGNSA. The CDR3 spans 14 residues. The J segment lost 7 bases and the V segment lost 7 bases, leaving 12 bases of the junction unmatched. The CDR3 protein is CASTPTGNPGTQYF. Here the CDR3 DNA reads TGTGCCAGCACCCCGACAGGGAACCCCGGGACCCAGTACTTC.

This chain connects TRBV6-2 or TRBV6-3 to TRBJ1-5; D unresolved. V was cut by 2 bases and J by 3 bases, with 11 bases left in between. Germline-derived CDR1 and CDR2 are MNHEY and SVGEGT. This CDR3 is built from 15 residues. The CDR3 bases are TGTGCCAGCAGTTACGCAGCCGGGGACAATCAGCCCCAGCATTTT. It translates to CASSYAAGDNQPQHF.

The rearrangement links TRBV15 to TRBJ2-7, with 7 bases aligning to TRBD2. Germline-derived CDR1 and CDR2 are LNHNV and YYDKDF (reference sequence). There are 12 residues in the CDR3. V shed 3 bases and J 4 bases; nucleotides not matched to a gene: 0. Here the CDR3 DNA reads TGTGCCACCAGCAGGCGGGGGTACGAGCAGTACTTC. Translating gives CATSRRGYEQYF.

The CDR3 DNA is TGCGCCAGCAGACCACGGACCCCCGATGGCTACACCTTC. Translation gives CASRPRTPDGYTF. The V gene is TRBV5-1, the J gene TRBJ1-2; D unclear. From germline, CDR1 is SGHRS and CDR2 YFSETQ. Trimming stripped 5 bases from V and 6 bases from J, with 14 bases between. CDR3 length: 13 amino acids.

The chain employs TRBV6-2 or TRBV6-3 and TRBJ1-1; no firm D call. Germline V gives CDR1 MNHEY, CDR2 SVGEGT. This CDR3 has 16 amino acids. Trimming cost V 1 base and J 4 bases, with 16 bases left between them. As DNA, the CDR3 is TGTGCCAGCAGTTACTTTTCGGATGGAGGGATCACTGAAGCTTTCTTT. It specifies CASSYFSDGGITEAFF.